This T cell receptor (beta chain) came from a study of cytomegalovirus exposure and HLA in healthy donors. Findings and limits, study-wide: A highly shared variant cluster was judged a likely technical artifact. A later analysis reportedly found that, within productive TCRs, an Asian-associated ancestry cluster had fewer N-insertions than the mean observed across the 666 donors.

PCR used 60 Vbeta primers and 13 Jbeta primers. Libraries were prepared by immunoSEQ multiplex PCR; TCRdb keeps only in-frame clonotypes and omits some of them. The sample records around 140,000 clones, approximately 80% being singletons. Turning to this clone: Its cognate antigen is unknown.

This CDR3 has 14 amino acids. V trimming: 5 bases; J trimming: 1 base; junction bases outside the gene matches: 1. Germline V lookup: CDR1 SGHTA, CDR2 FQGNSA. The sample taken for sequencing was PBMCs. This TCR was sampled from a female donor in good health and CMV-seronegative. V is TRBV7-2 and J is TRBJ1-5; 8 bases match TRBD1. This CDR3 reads CASSRTGSNQPQHF. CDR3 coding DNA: TGTGCCAGCAGCCGGACAGGGAGCAATCAGCCCCAGCATTTT.